These 32 T cell receptor beta chains came from one sample sequenced in a study of blood T cell repertoires in COVID-19. The table came from immunoSEQ multiplex PCR; TCRdb's copy has only in-frame clones and leaves some out. This table holds nearly 45,000 clones, approximately 80% found once. The specimen sequenced was peripheral blood. All receptors derive from a man aged 70 or older with acute or convalescent COVID-19.

The V gene is TRBV5-8, the J gene TRBJ1-1; the D gene is possibly TRBD1 (6 bases). The CDR3 has 14 amino acids. V lost 4 bases and J lost 5, with 15 bases in between. Looked up from germline, CDR1 is SGHTS and CDR2 is YDEGEE. CDR3 coding DNA: TGTGCCAGCAGCCGACAGGCCGGTCGGACTGAAGCTTTCTTT. It codes for CASSRQAGRTEAFF.

The genes are TRBV10-3 and TRBJ1-5; 9 bases fit TRBD1. CDR1 is ENHRY and CDR2 is SYGVKD in the germline V gene. The V gene end was trimmed by 8 bases and the J gene end by 4 bases; junction bases not matched to a gene: 15. The CDR3 spans 17 residues. The CDR3 here is CAIGRGTQGAGNQPQHF. The CDR3 DNA reads as TGTGCCATCGGGCGAGGTACACAGGGGGCTGGGAATCAGCCCCAGCATTTT.

V usage is TRBV10-2 and J usage is TRBJ2-3; TRBD1 aligns across 7 bases. This CDR3 has 13 residues. The V gene end was trimmed by 8 bases and the J gene end by 8 bases; junction bases not matched to a gene: 10. Germline V gene data show CDR1 as WSHSY and CDR2 as SAAADI. For the CDR3, the DNA is TGCGCCAGCGGGGACAGAGCCCCGGGTACGCAGTATTTT. This codes for CASGDRAPGTQYF.

J is TRBJ2-2 and V is TRBV7-8, with D hard to call. The V and J ends lost 2 bases and 4 bases respectively, with 8 bases between them. The CDR3 has 14 amino acids. Germline-derived CDR1 and CDR2 are SGHVS and FQNEAQ. The CDR3 bases are TGTGCCAGCAGCTTACTTTACACCACCGGGGAGCTGTTTTTT. Translation gives CASSLLYTTGELFF.

The chain combines TRBV6-5 with TRBJ1-2; 12 nucleotides align to TRBD1. V gave up 6 bases and J gave up 7 bases; unmatched junction bases: 6. The CDR3 has 14 amino acids. CDR1 and CDR2 (germline): MNHEY, SVGAGI. The CDR3 DNA reads as TGTGCCAGCAGGAAGGGACAGGGGGCGGGTGGCTACACCTTC. Its translation is CASRKGQGAGGYTF.

The rearrangement joins TRBV4-3 to TRBJ2-1, with D maybe TRBD2 (7 bases). CDR1 LGHNA and CDR2 YSLEER come from the germline V gene. The CDR3 length is 16 residues. V gave up 1 base and J gave up 4 bases, with 14 bases separating them. CDR3 nucleotide sequence: TGCGCCAGCAGCCAAGTGGGCGGGGGCTATTACAATGAGCAGTTCTTC. Translated, it gives CASSQVGGGYYNEQFF.

This clone was detected once. The chain carries TRBV4-2 and TRBJ2-2, with D maybe TRBD2 (5 bases). The germline V gene has CDR1 LGHNA and CDR2 YNFKEQ. V lost 6 bases and J lost 8, with 19 bases in between. The CDR3 spans 15 residues. The CDR3 spells CASRPRRLAPGELFF. CDR3 bases: TGTGCCAGCAGACCCCGCCGGCTAGCCCCTGGGGAGCTGTTTTTT.

This chain joins TRBV3-1 (or the pseudogene TRBV3-2) and TRBJ1-2; 7 bases align to TRBD1. The germline V gene encodes CDR1 LGHDT and CDR2 YNNKEL (reference sequence). This CDR3 is built from 14 residues. V was clipped by 4 bases and J by 2 bases; unmatched bases: 4. For the CDR3, the DNA is TGTGCCAGCAGCCGCTCGACAGGGAACTATGGCTACACCTTC. Its translation is CASSRSTGNYGYTF.

The chain uses TRBV6-5 and TRBJ1-4, with D possibly TRBD1 on 5 matching bases. The CDR3 loop spans 15 amino acids. V was cut by 10 bases and J by 6 bases, with 21 bases left in between. Germline V CDR1 and CDR2: MNHEY, SVGAGI. This CDR3 reads CATRRRDQAYEKLFF. The DNA for the CDR3 is TGTGCCACCCGCCGGAGGGACCAGGCCTATGAAAAACTGTTTTTT.

The sample holds a few counts of this clone. The gene calls are TRBV20-1 and TRBJ1-2, with 9 bases aligning to TRBD1. This CDR3 is built from 15 residues. Germline V gene sequence: CDR1 DFQATT, CDR2 SNEGSKA (reference sequence). Trimming removed 3 bases from V and 4 bases from J; junction bases left unmatched: 9. CDR3 protein: CSASPGQGEGYGYTF. For the CDR3, the DNA is TGCAGTGCTAGTCCGGGACAGGGCGAGGGCTATGGCTACACCTTC.

J is TRBJ2-7 and V is TRBV3-1 (or the pseudogene TRBV3-2); D is unresolved. Germline V gives CDR1 LGHDT, CDR2 YNNKEL (reference sequence). Trimming shortened V by 4 bases and J by 0 bases, and 7 bases separated the two germline ends. This CDR3 is 13 amino acids long. The CDR3 DNA follows: TGTGCCAGCAGCCGTAGACACTCCTACGAGCAGTACTTC. Protein sequence: CASSRRHSYEQYF.

For this clone: Other DNA sequences in this sample translate to the same CDR3. The rearrangement joins TRBV19 to TRBJ1-4; 7 nucleotides agree with TRBD1. The CDR3 consists of 14 residues. Trimming cost V 4 bases and J 7 bases; bases outside gene matches: 6. CDR1 and CDR2 from the germline V gene are LNHDA and SQIVND (reference sequence). The CDR3 DNA is TGTGCCAGTAGTAGACAGGGAGGAGGTGAAAAACTGTTTTTT. Amino acid sequence: CASSRQGGGEKLFF.

J is TRBJ1-6 and V is TRBV5-6; the D gene is possibly TRBD1 (6 bases). This CDR3 contains 14 residues. Per the germline V gene, CDR1 is SGHDT and CDR2 is YYEEEE. V gave up 4 bases and J gave up 4 bases, with 9 bases separating them. CDR3 residues: CASSQQGYNSPLHF. The CDR3, as DNA: TGTGCCAGCAGCCAACAGGGATATAATTCACCCCTCCACTTT.

The chain employs TRBV7-6 and TRBJ2-1, with D maybe TRBD1 (5 bases). In germline, CDR1 is SGHVS, CDR2 FNYEAQ. The CDR3 is 12 residues long. Trimming left V 4 bases short and J 10 bases short, with 11 bases between. This CDR3 reads CASSSTQGEQFF. As DNA, the CDR3 is TGTGCCAGCAGCTCAACTCAGGGAGAGCAGTTCTTC.

This chain links TRBV6-5 with TRBJ1-5, with D hard to call. CDR1 is MNHEY and CDR2 is SVGAGI in the germline V gene. The CDR3 length is 13 residues. Trimming removed 4 bases at V and 5 bases at J, with 9 bases between. The CDR3 reads CASSLDGDQPQHF. In DNA form, the CDR3 reads TGTGCCAGCAGTTTAGACGGGGATCAGCCCCAGCATTTT.

The CDR3 loop is CARGGTGLGTDTQYF. CDR3 in DNA: TGTGCCAGGGGGGGGACAGGGCTAGGCACAGATACGCAGTATTTT. The chain has TRBV21-1 and TRBJ2-3; the table's D gene call, TRBD1, was not cross checked with the DNA. TRBV21-1 is given as a pseudogene. The CDR3 length is 15 residues.

This clone has a single count. V and J are TRBV6-2 or TRBV6-3 and TRBJ1-2; D gene unclear. The V gene lost 0 bases and the J gene lost 1 base, with 9 bases spanning the gap. CDR3 size: 15 residues. Germline loops: CDR1 MNHEY, CDR2 SVGEGT. The CDR3 here is CASSYSSVINYGYTF. The CDR3 DNA reads as TGTGCCAGCAGTTACTCGTCAGTCATTAACTATGGCTACACCTTC.

The chain has TRBV5-1 and TRBJ2-2; weak D call: TRBD2 (6 bases). Trimming removed 0 bases at V and 5 bases at J, with 11 bases between. This CDR3 region has 15 residues. Germline V lookup: CDR1 SGHRS, CDR2 YFSETQ. The CDR3 coding sequence is TGCGCCAGCAGCTTGGAGGTTCGGGGGACCGGGGAGCTGTTTTTT. It is translated as CASSLEVRGTGELFF.

The rearrangement joins TRBV10-3 to TRBJ1-1; unclear D gene. In germline, CDR1 is ENHRY, CDR2 SYGVKD. V was clipped by 1 base and J by 8 bases, with 11 bases between them. The CDR3 totals 13 residues. CDR3 coding DNA: TGTGCCATCAGTGAGTTTCGGGGAGAGGAAGCTTTCTTT. Translation: CAISEFRGEEAFF.

This chain uses TRBV27 with TRBJ2-7; D not certain. The V end was cut by 5 bases, the J end by 6 bases, with 14 bases between. CDR3 size: 13 residues. Germline V lookup: CDR1 MNHEY, CDR2 SMNVEV (reference sequence). The CDR3 sequence is CASSLYSRSEQYF. Written as DNA, the CDR3 is TGTGCCAGCAGTCTTTACTCGCGGAGCGAGCAGTACTTC.

CDR3 coding DNA: TGTGCCAGCAGCTCACTAGCGGGGTTTAACGCAGATACGCAGTATTTT. It specifies CASSSLAGFNADTQYF. The J gene is TRBJ2-3, the V gene TRBV5-4, with TRBD2 matching over 10 bases. This CDR3 is built from 16 residues. Trimming cost V 3 bases and J 4 bases; bases outside gene matches: 8. Germline-derived CDR1 and CDR2 are SGHNT and YYREEE (reference sequence). The whole variable domain, filled in from reference TRBV5-4 and TRBJ2-3, reads ETGVTQSPTHLIKTRGQQVTLRCSSQSGHNTVSWYQQALGQGPQFIFQYYREEENGRGNFPPRFSGLQFPNYSSELNVNALELDDSALYLCASSSLAGFNADTQYFGPGTRLTVL.

The rearrangement joins TRBV5-1 to TRBJ2-2; 11 nucleotides line up with TRBD2. The length of the CDR3 is 17 residues. In germline, CDR1 is SGHRS, CDR2 YFSETQ. Trimming took 0 bases from V and 4 from J; bases not matched to a gene: 5. CDR3 sequence (DNA): TGCGCCAGCAGCTTGGGTCTAGCGGGGGGCCTCACCGGGGAGCTGTTTTTT. As protein: CASSLGLAGGLTGELFF.

The V and J genes are TRBV12-3 or TRBV12-4 and TRBJ1-2, with no clear D. CDR3 length: 11 amino acids. The ends were cut back, 7 bases at V and 7 bases at J, with 10 bases in the middle. Written as DNA, the CDR3 is TGTGCCAGCACCGGAGGTGGTGGCTACACCTTC. Protein: CASTGGGGYTF.

The J gene is TRBJ2-7, the V gene TRBV27; 8 nucleotides line up with TRBD1. Unmatched junction bases numbered 14, after V lost 7 bases and J lost 12 bases. The CDR3 length is 13 residues. The germline V gene has CDR1 MNHEY and CDR2 SMNVEV (reference sequence). The CDR3 coding sequence is TGTGCCAGCAAAGCGACGGACAGGGCTGGTCGGTACTTC. Protein sequence: CASKATDRAGRYF.

The J gene is TRBJ2-3, the V gene TRBV10-2; D call uncertain. Germline values: CDR1 WSHSY, CDR2 SAAADI. The CDR3 sequence is 11 residues long. The ends were cut back, 8 bases at V and 6 bases at J, with 9 bases in the middle. The CDR3 sequence is CASSVRDTQYF. The CDR3 DNA is TGCGCCAGCTCGGTTCGGGATACGCAGTATTTT.

The J gene is TRBJ1-1, the V gene TRBV7-9; unclear D gene. The CDR3 spans 13 residues. CDR1 is SEHNR and CDR2 is FQNEAQ in the germline V gene (reference sequence). The V and J ends lost 5 bases and 7 bases respectively, with 14 bases between them. CDR3 sequence: CASSPTGSREAFF. The CDR3 DNA follows: TGTGCCAGCAGCCCCACGGGGAGCCGTGAAGCTTTCTTT.

The rearrangement joins TRBV29-1 to TRBJ1-5, with 7 bases that match TRBD1. The CDR3 covers 14 residues. V was pared by 6 bases and J by 0 bases, with 5 bases of the junction left unmatched. Per the germline V gene, CDR1 is SQVTM and CDR2 is ANQGSEA. In DNA form, the CDR3 reads TGCAGCGTGGTGACAGGGAATAGCAATCAGCCCCAGCATTTT. It codes for CSVVTGNSNQPQHF.

This chain links TRBV5-4 with TRBJ1-1, with a weak D call TRBD1 (5 bases). Per germline, CDR1 SGHNT and CDR2 YYREEE (reference sequence). CDR3 length: 15 amino acids. V dropped 3 bases and J dropped 0 bases, with 12 bases sitting between them. CDR3 in DNA: TGTGCCAGCAGCTCTTTGACAGATTTGAACACTGAAGCTTTCTTT. It translates to CASSSLTDLNTEAFF.

The V call is TRBV19, the J call TRBJ1-4, with D uncertain. V was cut by 5 bases and J by 3 bases, with 13 bases left in between. Germline V lookup: CDR1 LNHDA, CDR2 SQIVND (reference sequence). CDR3 size: 15 residues. The CDR3 DNA reads as TGTGCCAGTAGTGCCAATATCGGGGCTAATGAAAAACTGTTTTTT. Translating gives CASSANIGANEKLFF.

The chain uses TRBV18 and TRBJ2-7; 7 bases agree with TRBD1. The CDR3 loop spans 15 amino acids. The germline V gene has CDR1 KGHSH and CDR2 LQKENI. V lost 6 bases, J lost 0 bases, and 8 bases stayed unmatched. Here the CDR3 DNA reads TGTGCCAGCTCCCCGGTAGCAGGGGGCTCCTACGAGCAGTACTTC. Its translation: CASSPVAGGSYEQYF. The full variable domain, completed using reference TRBV18 and TRBJ2-7, is NAGVMQNPRHLVRRRGQEARLRCSPMKGHSHVYWYRQLPEEGLKFMVYLQKENIIDESGMPKERFSAEFPKEGPSILRIQQVVRGDSAAYFCASSPVAGGSYEQYFGPGTRLTVT.

The chain links TRBV5-6 to TRBJ1-4; TRBD1 matches at 7 bases. This CDR3 comprises 13 residues. CDR1 is SGHDT and CDR2 is YYEEEE in the germline V gene. V lost 3 bases, J lost 7 bases, and 3 bases stayed unmatched. The CDR3 DNA is TGTGCCAGCAGCTCTGGACAGGTTGAAAAACTGTTTTTT. This translates into CASSSGQVEKLFF.

The rearrangement links TRBV30 to TRBJ2-2, with D perhaps matching TRBD1 (6 bases). Trimming left V 5 bases short and J 4 bases short, with 8 bases between. This CDR3 has 12 residues. Germline V gene sequence: CDR1 GTSNPN, CDR2 SVGIG (reference sequence). The CDR3 reads CAWGQSTGELFF. The CDR3, as DNA: TGTGCCTGGGGACAGTCCACCGGGGAGCTGTTTTTT.